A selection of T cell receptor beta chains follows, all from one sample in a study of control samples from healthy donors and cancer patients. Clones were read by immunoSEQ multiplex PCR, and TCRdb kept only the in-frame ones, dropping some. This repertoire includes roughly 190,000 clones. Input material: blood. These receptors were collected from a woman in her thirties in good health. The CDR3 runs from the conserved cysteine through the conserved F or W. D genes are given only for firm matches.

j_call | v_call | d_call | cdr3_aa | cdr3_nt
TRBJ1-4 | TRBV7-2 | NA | CASSPRTDQLFF | TGTGCCAGCAGCCCGAGGACAGATCAACTGTTTTTT
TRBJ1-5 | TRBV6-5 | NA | CASSQQGGLGEPQHF | TGTGCCAGCAGTCAACAAGGGGGGTTGGGGGAGCCCCAGCATTTT
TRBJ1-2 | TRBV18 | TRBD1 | CASSPKTGRNPYGYTF | TGTGCCAGCTCACCGAAGACAGGGCGAAATCCCTATGGCTACACCTTC
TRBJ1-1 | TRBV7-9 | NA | CASSPKRVGGTEAFF | TGTGCCAGCAGCCCGAAAAGGGTCGGGGGCACTGAAGCTTTCTTT
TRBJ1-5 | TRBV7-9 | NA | CASSLGGQVRNQPQHF | TGTGCCAGCAGCTTAGGGGGTCAGGTGCGGAATCAGCCCCAGCATTTT
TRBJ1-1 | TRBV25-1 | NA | CASKVDLLAEAFF | TGTGCCAGCAAGGTGGATCTGCTTGCTGAAGCTTTCTTT
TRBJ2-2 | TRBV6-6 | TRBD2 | CASSLRIAGDSTGELFF | TGTGCCAGCAGTCTTCGAATAGCGGGGGACTCTACCGGGGAGCTGTTTTTT
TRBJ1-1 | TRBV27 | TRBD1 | CASSWSGGATEAFF | TGTGCCAGCAGTTGGTCAGGGGGGGCCACTGAAGCTTTCTTT
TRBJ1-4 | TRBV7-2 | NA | CASSLAGWDEKLFF | TGTGCCAGCAGCTTAGCGGGGTGGGATGAAAAACTGTTTTTT
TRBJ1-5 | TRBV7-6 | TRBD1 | CASSLLTGDNQPQHF | TGTGCCAGCTCGCTTCTAACAGGGGACAATCAGCCCCAGCATTTT
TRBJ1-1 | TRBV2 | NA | CARTTGINTEAFF | TGTGCCAGGACCACAGGGATTAACACTGAAGCTTTCTTT
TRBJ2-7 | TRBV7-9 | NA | CASTELAEPYEQYF | TGTGCCAGCACCGAACTAGCCGAGCCCTACGAGCAGTACTTC
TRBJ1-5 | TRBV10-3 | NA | CAIRGGNQPQHF | TGTGCCATCAGAGGAGGGAATCAGCCCCAGCATTTT
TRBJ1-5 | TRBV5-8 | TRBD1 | CASSLVWGQGVYQPQHF | TGTGCCAGCAGCTTGGTCTGGGGACAGGGAGTCTACCAGCCCCAGCATTTT
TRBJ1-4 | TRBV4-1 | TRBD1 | CASSQGLTGRKEKLFF | TGCGCCAGCAGCCAGGGACTGACAGGGAGGAAAGAAAAACTGTTTTTT
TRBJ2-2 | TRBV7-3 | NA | CASADGRARTGELFF | TGTGCCAGCGCGGACGGCAGGGCGAGAACCGGGGAGCTGTTTTTT
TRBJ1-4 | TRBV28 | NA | CASRSAWTLNEKLFF | TGTGCCAGCAGATCAGCTTGGACTCTTAATGAAAAACTGTTTTTT
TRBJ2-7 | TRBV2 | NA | CASSATYEQYF | TGTGCCAGCAGTGCGACCTACGAGCAGTACTTC
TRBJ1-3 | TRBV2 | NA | CASIGVQGGNTIYF | TGTGCCAGCATTGGGGTGCAGGGTGGAAACACCATATATTTT
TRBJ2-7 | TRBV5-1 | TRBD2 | CASSIGSGGAYEQYF | TGCGCCAGCAGCATAGGGAGCGGGGGGGCCTACGAGCAGTACTTC
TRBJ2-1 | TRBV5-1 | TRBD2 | CASSFTSGVGNEQFF | TGCGCCAGCAGCTTCACTAGCGGGGTGGGGAATGAGCAGTTCTTC
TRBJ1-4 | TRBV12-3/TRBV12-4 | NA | CASSPQQNEKLFF | TGTGCCAGCAGTCCCCAACAGAACGAAAAACTGTTTTTT
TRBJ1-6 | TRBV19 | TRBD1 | CASSIATGQVTNSPLHF | TGTGCCAGTAGTATAGCGACGGGACAGGTAACGAATTCACCCCTCCACTTT
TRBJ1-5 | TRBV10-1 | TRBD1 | CASSEGTGNQPQHF | TGCGCCAGCAGTGAGGGGACAGGCAATCAGCCCCAGCATTTT
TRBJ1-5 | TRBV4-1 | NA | CASSGDHRVSNQPQHF | TGCGCCAGCAGCGGCGACCACAGGGTAAGCAATCAGCCCCAGCATTTT
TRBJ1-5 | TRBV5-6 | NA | CASSLGAGGGQPQHF | TGTGCCAGCAGCTTGGGCGCTGGGGGTGGTCAGCCCCAGCATTTT
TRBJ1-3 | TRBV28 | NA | CASSASGSGNTIYF | TGTGCCAGCAGTGCATCAGGGTCTGGAAACACCATATATTTT
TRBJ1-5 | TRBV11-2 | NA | CASSLGSGYNQPQHF | TGTGCCAGCAGCTTAGGCTCAGGTTACAATCAGCCCCAGCATTTT
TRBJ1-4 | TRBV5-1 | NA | CASSLEPGTRTNEKLFF | TGCGCCAGCAGCTTGGAGCCCGGAACCCGAACTAATGAAAAACTGTTTTTT
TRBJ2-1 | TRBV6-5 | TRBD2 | CASTAGVAGANEQFF | TGTGCCAGCACCGCTGGGGTAGCGGGGGCGAATGAGCAGTTCTTC
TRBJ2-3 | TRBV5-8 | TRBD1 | CASSLRDRGTDTQYF | TGTGCCAGCAGCCTCCGGGACAGGGGGACAGATACGCAGTATTTT
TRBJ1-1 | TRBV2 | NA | CASRPLAGRNTEAFF | TGTGCCAGCAGGCCACTGGCGGGGAGGAACACTGAAGCTTTCTTT
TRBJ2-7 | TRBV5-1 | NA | CASSTYQGSVNEQYF | TGCGCCAGCAGCACGTACCAGGGTTCAGTCAACGAGCAGTACTTC
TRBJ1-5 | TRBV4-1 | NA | CASSPGRALGQPQHF | TGCGCCAGCAGCCCGGGACGGGCTTTAGGACAGCCCCAGCATTTT
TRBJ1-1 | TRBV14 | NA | CASSLSRRTEAFF | TGTGCCAGCAGCCTCAGTCGTCGGACTGAAGCTTTCTTT
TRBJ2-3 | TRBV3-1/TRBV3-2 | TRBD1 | CASSPGTETQDTQYF | TGTGCCAGCAGCCCCGGGACAGAGACACAGGATACGCAGTATTTT
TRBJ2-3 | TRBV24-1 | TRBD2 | CATSDPGTTSTDTQYF | TGTGCCACCAGTGACCCCGGGACTACAAGCACAGATACGCAGTATTTT
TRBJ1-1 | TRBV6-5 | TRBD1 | CASSYGGQGASSAFF | TGTGCCAGCAGTTACGGGGGACAGGGGGCTTCTTCAGCTTTCTTT
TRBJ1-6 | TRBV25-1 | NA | CASRPDGSSYNSPLHF | TGTGCCAGCAGACCCGACGGGAGCTCCTATAATTCACCCCTCCACTTT
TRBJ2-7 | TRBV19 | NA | CASSIDYPVSNEQYF | TGTGCCAGTAGTATCGACTACCCAGTCTCCAACGAGCAGTACTTC
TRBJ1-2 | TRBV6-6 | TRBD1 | CASRTGASGYTF | TGTGCCAGCAGGACAGGGGCGAGTGGCTACACCTTC
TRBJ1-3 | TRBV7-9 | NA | CASSAQGGAGNTIYF | TGTGCCAGCAGCGCTCAAGGGGGGGCTGGAAACACCATATATTTT
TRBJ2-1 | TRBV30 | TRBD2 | CAWSQGLYRDNEQFF | TGTGCCTGGAGCCAGGGACTATATCGGGACAATGAGCAGTTCTTC
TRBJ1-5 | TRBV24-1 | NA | CATSDSGGMRQPQHF | TGTGCCACCAGTGATTCCGGGGGGATGCGTCAGCCCCAGCATTTT
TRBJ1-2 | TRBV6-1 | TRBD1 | CASSEIGKGAYGYTF | TGTGCCAGCAGTGAGATTGGCAAGGGGGCCTATGGCTACACCTTC
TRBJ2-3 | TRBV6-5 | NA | CASSYLGVSTDTQYF | TGTGCCAGCAGTTACCTCGGCGTAAGCACAGATACGCAGTATTTT
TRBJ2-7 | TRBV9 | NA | CASSPTGQAYEQYF | TGTGCCAGCAGCCCCACCGGCCAAGCATACGAGCAGTACTTC
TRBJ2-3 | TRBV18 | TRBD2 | CASSRNRGLASSTDTQYF | TGTGCCAGCTCACGGAACAGAGGACTAGCGTCTAGCACAGATACGCAGTATTTT
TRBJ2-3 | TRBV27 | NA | CASILMWGSRTDTQYF | TGTGCCAGCATTCTCATGTGGGGGTCACGCACAGATACGCAGTATTTT
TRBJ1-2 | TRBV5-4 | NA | CASRSTDRTYGYTF | TGTGCCAGCCGGTCTACTGACAGGACCTATGGCTACACCTTC